The 17 T cell receptor beta chains given below trace back to one sample, sequenced in a study of identifying expanded T cells in peripheral blood (dated by TCRdb to the late 2010s). Library generation was performed with the immunoSEQ multiplex PCR assay. Not all clones reach the TCRdb copy of this immuneACCESS table, which keeps in-frame sequences only. Checked studies attribute under half of the gap to unresolved V genes and leave the rest unexplained. This sample gives tens of thousands of clones in total; about 83% of them show up just once. The leading ten clones occupy less than 20% of the sample. Sequenced material: blood. These receptors were collected from a person between 18 and 75 years old in good health.

The rearrangement links TRBV30 to TRBJ2-7, with a weak D call TRBD1 (5 bases). The ends were cut back, 3 bases at V and 2 bases at J, with 26 bases in the middle. CDR3 length equals 18 residues. CDR1 and CDR2 (germline): GTSNPN, SVGIG (reference sequence). The CDR3 sequence: CAWRSSEGARVGPYEQYF. The CDR3 coding sequence is TGTGCCTGGAGATCGAGTGAAGGGGCCCGGGTGGGCCCCTACGAGCAGTACTTC.

The rearrangement uses TRBV7-3 and TRBJ2-2; 7 bases match TRBD1. Germline assignment: CDR1 SGHTA and CDR2 FQGTGA. After removal of 2 bases from V and 4 bases from J, the junction contained 7 bases not matched to a gene. The CDR3 spans 16 residues. CDR3 in DNA: TGTGCCAGCAGCTTATTTGAGGGGGCGGGCACCGGGGAGCTGTTTTTT. This gives the protein CASSLFEGAGTGELFF.

The V and J genes are TRBV9 and TRBJ2-1, with 11 positions matching TRBD1. Germline V gene lookup returns CDR1 SGDLS and CDR2 YYNGEE. The CDR3 is 16 amino acids. V gave up 0 bases and J gave up 2 bases; unmatched junction bases: 1. The CDR3 DNA is TGTGCCAGCAGCGTAGGGACAGGGGGCCCCTACAATGAGCAGTTCTTC. Its protein product is CASSVGTGGPYNEQFF.

The chain combines TRBV19 with TRBJ2-5; no firm D call. Germline CDR1 reads LNHDA; CDR2 reads SQIVND (reference sequence). Trimming left V 5 bases short and J 2 bases short, with 12 bases between. The CDR3 is 14 residues long. The CDR3: CASSPKKGQETQYF. CDR3 nucleotide sequence: TGTGCCAGTAGTCCCAAGAAAGGACAAGAGACCCAGTACTTC. Drawing the rest from reference TRBV19 and TRBJ2-5, the complete variable domain is DGGITQSPKYLFRKEGQNVTLSCEQNLNHDAMYWYRQDPGQGLRLIYYSQIVNDFQKGDIAEGYSVSREKKESFPLTVTSAQKNPTAFYLCASSPKKGQETQYFGPGTRLLVL.

In this sample, this clone turned up a few times. The CDR3 DNA reads as TGTGCCAGCAGCTTAGCGCCGAACACTGAAGCTTTCTTT. Translation gives CASSLAPNTEAFF. J is TRBJ1-1 and V is TRBV7-8; D uncertain. The CDR3 is made up of 13 amino acids. CDR1 and CDR2 (germline): SGHVS, FQNEAQ. Trimming pared 0 bases from V and 1 base from J, leaving 3 bases between.

V usage is TRBV7-9 and J usage is TRBJ2-7; 7 positions agree with TRBD1. The germline V gene encodes CDR1 SEHNR and CDR2 FQNEAQ (reference sequence). This CDR3 contains 14 residues. V gave up 5 bases and J gave up 7 bases; unmatched junction bases: 11. Here the CDR3 reads CASSHAPGTVEQYF. The CDR3 region has the DNA TGTGCCAGCAGCCACGCCCCCGGGACAGTAGAGCAGTACTTC.

This rearrangement joins TRBV11-2 to TRBJ2-2; 7 nucleotides match TRBD2. V lost 5 bases, J lost 6 bases, and 6 bases stayed unmatched. Germline values: CDR1 SGHAT, CDR2 FQNNGV. The CDR3 is made up of 14 amino acids. CDR3: CASSRGLVAGELFF. CDR3 coding DNA: TGTGCCAGCAGCCGTGGACTAGTCGCCGGGGAGCTGTTTTTT. The variable domain in full, with the rest retrieved from reference TRBV11-2 and TRBJ2-2, is EAGVAQSPRYKIIEKRQSVAFWCNPISGHATLYWYQQILGQGPKLLIQFQNNGVVDDSQLPKDRFSAERLKGVDSTLKIQPAKLEDSAVYLCASSRGLVAGELFFGEGSRLTVL.

The V gene is TRBV28, the J gene TRBJ2-3, with a tentative D call TRBD1 (7 bases). Trimming took 8 bases from V and 0 from J, leaving 21 bases between them. Per the germline V gene, CDR1 is MDHEN and CDR2 is SYDVKM. The CDR3 is 17 amino acids. The CDR3 reads CASPAGGSGSSTDTQYF. CDR3 DNA: TGTGCCAGCCCCGCAGGGGGGAGCGGTTCTAGCACAGATACGCAGTATTTT.

This sequence joins TRBV18 and TRBJ2-5; TRBD2 matches 7 bases. The germline gives CDR1 KGHSH, CDR2 LQKENI. Trimming at V came to 3 bases and at J to 5 bases, leaving 6 bases not matched to a gene. This CDR3 is 14 amino acids long. This CDR3 reads CASSPDPGGETQYF. DNA for the CDR3: TGTGCCAGCTCACCTGACCCCGGGGGGGAGACCCAGTACTTC.

The chain joins TRBV27 to TRBJ1-1; D ambiguous. V was cut by 6 bases and J by 0 bases, with 8 bases left in between. The length of the CDR3 is 13 residues. Germline V gene lookup returns CDR1 MNHEY and CDR2 SMNVEV (reference sequence). CDR3 nucleotide sequence: TGTGCCAGCAGGGGGAGACTGAACACTGAAGCTTTCTTT. It yields the protein CASRGRLNTEAFF.

The chain employs TRBV7-8 and TRBJ2-7, with TRBD1 matching over 8 bases. Germline V CDR1 and CDR2: SGHVS, FQNEAQ. J was trimmed by 6 bases and V by 5 bases; bases with no gene match: 6. The CDR3 has 13 amino acids. The CDR3: CASSGTGPGEQYF. The CDR3 DNA is TGTGCCAGCAGCGGGACAGGCCCAGGCGAGCAGTACTTC.

This clone was picked up one time. The CDR3, as DNA: TGCGCCAGCAGTGTTCAGGTGGGGATTAACGAGCAGTACTTC. This encodes CASSVQVGINEQYF. The chain uses TRBV10-2 and TRBJ2-7; D ambiguous. In germline, CDR1 is WSHSY, CDR2 SAAADI. CDR3 length equals 14 residues. The V end was cut by 4 bases, the J end by 5 bases, with 15 bases between.

This clone was recorded a few times. The V gene is TRBV2, the J gene TRBJ2-7; D perhaps matches TRBD2 (6 bases). The V and J ends lost 8 bases and 5 bases respectively, with 10 bases between them. The CDR3 contains 11 residues. Germline-derived CDR1 and CDR2 are SNHLY and FYNNEI. The CDR3 nucleotides read TGTGCCAGCTGGAGGGAGAACGAGCAGTACTTC. Translation: CASWRENEQYF.

V gene TRBV6-1 combines with J gene TRBJ1-5; 8 bases agree with TRBD1. There are 16 residues in the CDR3. The V gene end was trimmed by 2 bases and the J gene end by 4 bases; junction bases not matched to a gene: 7. Germline V lookup: CDR1 MNHNS, CDR2 SASEGT. CDR3 nucleotide sequence: TGTGCCAGCAGTGAATGGGACAGGAACTTTAATCAGCCCCAGCATTTT. It specifies CASSEWDRNFNQPQHF.

The gene calls are TRBV29-1 and TRBJ2-7; D is perhaps TRBD1 (8 bases). This CDR3 has 13 amino acids. V gave up 8 bases and J gave up 1 base, with 15 bases separating them. Germline V gene sequence: CDR1 SQVTM, CDR2 ANQGSEA. The CDR3 reads CSRAGQVSYEQYF. CDR3 DNA sequence: TGCAGCCGAGCGGGACAGGTGTCCTACGAGCAGTACTTC.

The rearrangement joins TRBV10-3 to TRBJ2-3; D is ambiguous. This CDR3 spans 12 amino acids. The V end was cut by 8 bases, the J end by 7 bases, with 13 bases between. Germline V lookup: CDR1 ENHRY, CDR2 SYGVKD. The CDR3 nucleotides read TGTGCCATCCGCCCCGAAGGACATACGCAGTATTTT. This translates into CAIRPEGHTQYF.

The chain joins TRBV19 to TRBJ1-5, with 7 positions matching TRBD1. Germline V gene lookup returns CDR1 LNHDA and CDR2 SQIVND (reference sequence). The J segment lost 6 bases and the V segment lost 1 base, leaving 6 bases of the junction unmatched. This CDR3 is built from 15 residues. The CDR3 reads CASSIGQGRSQPQHF. CDR3 in DNA: TGTGCCAGTAGTATAGGACAGGGTCGAAGTCAGCCCCAGCATTTT.